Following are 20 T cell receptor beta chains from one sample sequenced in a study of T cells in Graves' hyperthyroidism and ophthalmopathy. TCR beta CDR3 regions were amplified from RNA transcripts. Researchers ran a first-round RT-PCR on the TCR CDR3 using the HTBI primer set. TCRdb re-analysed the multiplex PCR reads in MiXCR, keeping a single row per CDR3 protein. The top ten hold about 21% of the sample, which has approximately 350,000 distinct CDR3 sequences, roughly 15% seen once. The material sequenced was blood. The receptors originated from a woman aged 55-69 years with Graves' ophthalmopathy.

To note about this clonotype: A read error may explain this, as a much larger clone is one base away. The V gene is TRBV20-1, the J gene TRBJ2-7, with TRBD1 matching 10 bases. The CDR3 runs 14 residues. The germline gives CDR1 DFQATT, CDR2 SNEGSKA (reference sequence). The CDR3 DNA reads TGCAATGCTACCCCAGGGACAGGGGAATACGAGCAGTACTTC. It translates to CNATPGTGEYEQYF.

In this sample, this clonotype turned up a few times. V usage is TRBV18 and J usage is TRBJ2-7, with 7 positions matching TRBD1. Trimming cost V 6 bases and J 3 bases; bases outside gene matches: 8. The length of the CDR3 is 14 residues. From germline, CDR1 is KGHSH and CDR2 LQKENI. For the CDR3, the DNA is TGTGCCAGCTCGAGCCACAGGGGTGGCTACGAGCAGTACTTC. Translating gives CASSSHRGGYEQYF.

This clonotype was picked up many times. The CDR3 DNA follows: TGTGCCAGCAGGGAGCGGGGACAGGGTTTACACCAGCCCCAGCATTTT. The encoded protein is CASRERGQGLHQPQHF. The chain employs TRBV28 and TRBJ1-5, with 9 bases that match TRBD1. After removal of 6 bases from V and 7 bases from J, the junction contained 13 bases not matched to a gene. The CDR3 runs 16 residues. CDR1 and CDR2 from the germline V gene are MDHEN and SYDVKM.

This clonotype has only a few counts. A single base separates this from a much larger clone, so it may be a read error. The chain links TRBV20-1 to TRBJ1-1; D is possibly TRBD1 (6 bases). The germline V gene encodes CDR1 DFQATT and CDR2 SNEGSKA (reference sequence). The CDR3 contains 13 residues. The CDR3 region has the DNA TGCAGGGGGTCCGCAGGGGCAGGCACTGAAGCTTTCTTT. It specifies CRGSAGAGTEAFF.

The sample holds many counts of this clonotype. The CDR3 DNA follows: TGTGCCAGCAGGCGGGAGGATGAGCAGTTCTTC. Residues: CASRREDEQFF. The chain carries TRBV2 and TRBJ2-1; 8 positions agree with TRBD2. V gave up 6 bases and J gave up 8 bases; unmatched junction bases: 0. The length of the CDR3 is 11 residues. Germline V gene sequence: CDR1 SNHLY, CDR2 FYNNEI.

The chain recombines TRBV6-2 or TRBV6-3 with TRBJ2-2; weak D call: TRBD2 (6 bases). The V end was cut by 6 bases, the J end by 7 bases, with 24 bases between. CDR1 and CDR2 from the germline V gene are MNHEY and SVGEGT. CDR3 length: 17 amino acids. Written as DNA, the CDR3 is TGTGCCAGCAGCCCCCCCCCCGGACTAATGATTAACGGGGAGCTGTTTTTT. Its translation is CASSPPPGLMINGELFF.

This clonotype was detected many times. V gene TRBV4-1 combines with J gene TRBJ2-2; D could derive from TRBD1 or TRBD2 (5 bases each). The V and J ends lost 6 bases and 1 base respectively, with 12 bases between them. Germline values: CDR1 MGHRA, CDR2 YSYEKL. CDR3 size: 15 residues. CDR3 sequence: CASRGTEGNTGELFF. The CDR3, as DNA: TGCGCCAGCAGAGGGACCGAAGGGAACACCGGGGAGCTGTTTTTT.

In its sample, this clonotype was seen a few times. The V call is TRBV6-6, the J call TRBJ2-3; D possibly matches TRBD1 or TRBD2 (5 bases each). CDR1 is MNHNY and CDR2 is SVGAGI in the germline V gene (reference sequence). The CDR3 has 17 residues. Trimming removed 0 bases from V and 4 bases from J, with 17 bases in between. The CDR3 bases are TGTGCCAGCAGTTACTCGATCGGGACCCTGAAGTCAGATACGCAGTATTTT. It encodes CASSYSIGTLKSDTQYF.

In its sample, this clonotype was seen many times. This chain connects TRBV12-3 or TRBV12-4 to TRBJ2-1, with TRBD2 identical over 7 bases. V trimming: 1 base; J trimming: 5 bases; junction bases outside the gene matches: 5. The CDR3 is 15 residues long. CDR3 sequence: CASSLVGGRNNEQFF. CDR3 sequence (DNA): TGTGCCAGCAGTTTAGTGGGGGGGAGAAACAATGAGCAGTTCTTC.

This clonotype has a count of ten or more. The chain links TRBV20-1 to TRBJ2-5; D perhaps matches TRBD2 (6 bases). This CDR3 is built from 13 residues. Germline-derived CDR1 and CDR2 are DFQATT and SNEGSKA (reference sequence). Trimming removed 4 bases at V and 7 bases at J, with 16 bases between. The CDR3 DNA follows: TGCAGTGCTACCAGCGGAGGGGCGGGGACCCAGTACTTC. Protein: CSATSGGAGTQYF.

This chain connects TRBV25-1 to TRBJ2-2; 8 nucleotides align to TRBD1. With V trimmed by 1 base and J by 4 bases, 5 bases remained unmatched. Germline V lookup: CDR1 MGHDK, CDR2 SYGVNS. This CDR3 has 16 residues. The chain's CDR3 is CASSESGGAATGELFF. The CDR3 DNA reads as TGTGCCAGCAGTGAATCAGGGGGCGCGGCCACCGGGGAGCTGTTTTTT.

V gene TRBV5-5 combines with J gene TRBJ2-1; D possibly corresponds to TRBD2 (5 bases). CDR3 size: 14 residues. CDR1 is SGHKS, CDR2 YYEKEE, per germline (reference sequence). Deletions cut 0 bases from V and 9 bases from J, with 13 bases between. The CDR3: CASSLGLPPGEQFF. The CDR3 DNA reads TGTGCCAGCAGCTTGGGACTACCCCCCGGTGAGCAGTTCTTC.

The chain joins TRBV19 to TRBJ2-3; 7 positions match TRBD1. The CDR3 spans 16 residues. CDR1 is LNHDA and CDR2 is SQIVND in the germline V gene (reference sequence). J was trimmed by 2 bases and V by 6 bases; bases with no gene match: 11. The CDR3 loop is CASSPDRVLNTDTQYF. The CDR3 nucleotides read TGTGCCAGTAGCCCCGACAGGGTATTGAACACAGATACGCAGTATTTT. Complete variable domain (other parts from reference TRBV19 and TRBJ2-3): DGGITQSPKYLFRKEGQNVTLSCEQNLNHDAMYWYRQDPGQGLRLIYYSQIVNDFQKGDIAEGYSVSREKKESFPLTVTSAQKNPTAFYLCASSPDRVLNTDTQYFGPGTRLTVL.

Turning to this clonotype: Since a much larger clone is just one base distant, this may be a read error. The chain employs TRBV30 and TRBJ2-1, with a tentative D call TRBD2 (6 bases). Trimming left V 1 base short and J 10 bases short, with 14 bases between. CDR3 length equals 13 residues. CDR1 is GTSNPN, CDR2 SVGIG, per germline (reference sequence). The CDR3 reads CAWSGGETYEQFF. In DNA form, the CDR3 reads TGTGCCTGGAGTGGCGGGGAAACCTACGAGCAGTTCTTC.

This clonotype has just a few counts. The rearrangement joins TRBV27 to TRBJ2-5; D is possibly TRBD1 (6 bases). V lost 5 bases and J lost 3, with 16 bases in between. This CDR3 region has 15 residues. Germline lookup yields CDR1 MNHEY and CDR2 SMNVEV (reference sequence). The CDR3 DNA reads TGTGCCAGCAGTCTGGTGGGCAGGGGTAAAGAGACCCAGTACTTC. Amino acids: CASSLVGRGKETQYF.

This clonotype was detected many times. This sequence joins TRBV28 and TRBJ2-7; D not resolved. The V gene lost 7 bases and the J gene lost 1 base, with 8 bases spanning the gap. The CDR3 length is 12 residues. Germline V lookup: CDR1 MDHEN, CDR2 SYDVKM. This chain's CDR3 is CASTTGSYEQYF. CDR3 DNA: TGTGCCAGCACTACGGGTTCCTACGAGCAGTACTTC. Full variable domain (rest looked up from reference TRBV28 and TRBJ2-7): DVKVTQSSRYLVKRTGEKVFLECVQDMDHENMFWYRQDPGLGLRLIYFSYDVKMKEKGDIPEGYSVSREKKERFSLILESASTNQTSMYLCASTTGSYEQYFGPGTRLTVT.

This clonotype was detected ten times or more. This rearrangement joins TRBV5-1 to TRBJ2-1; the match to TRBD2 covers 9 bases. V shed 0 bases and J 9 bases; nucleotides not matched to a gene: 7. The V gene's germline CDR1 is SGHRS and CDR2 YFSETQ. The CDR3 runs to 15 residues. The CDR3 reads CASSLVASGKGEQFF. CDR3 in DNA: TGCGCCAGCAGCTTGGTGGCTAGCGGGAAGGGTGAGCAGTTCTTC. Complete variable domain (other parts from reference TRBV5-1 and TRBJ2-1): KAGVTQTPRYLIKTRGQQVTLSCSPISGHRSVSWYQQTPGQGLQFLFEYFSETQRNKGNFPGRFSGRQFSNSRSEMNVSTLELGDSALYLCASSLVASGKGEQFFGPGTRLTVL.

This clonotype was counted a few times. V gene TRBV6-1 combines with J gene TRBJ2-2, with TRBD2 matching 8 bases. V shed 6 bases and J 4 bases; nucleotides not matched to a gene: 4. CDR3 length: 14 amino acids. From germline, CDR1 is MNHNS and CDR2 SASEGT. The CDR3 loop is CASRSLAGTGELFF. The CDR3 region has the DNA TGTGCCAGCAGAAGCCTAGCGGGCACCGGGGAGCTGTTTTTT.

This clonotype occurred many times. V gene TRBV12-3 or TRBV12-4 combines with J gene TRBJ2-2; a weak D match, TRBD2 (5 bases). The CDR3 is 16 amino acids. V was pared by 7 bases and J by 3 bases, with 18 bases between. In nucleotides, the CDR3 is TGTGCCAGCACCCGCGACTATCGGGTCGACACCGGGGAGCTGTTTTTT. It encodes CASTRDYRVDTGELFF.

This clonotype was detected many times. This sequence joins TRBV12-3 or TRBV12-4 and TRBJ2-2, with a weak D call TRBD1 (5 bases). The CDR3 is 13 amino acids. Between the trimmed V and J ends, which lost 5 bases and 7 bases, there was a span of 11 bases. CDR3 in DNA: TGTGCCAGCAGTCCTAGGGGTGGCGGGGAGCTGTTTTTT. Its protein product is CASSPRGGGELFF.